This T cell receptor (beta chain) was identified in a study of blood T cells in healthy people across ages (dated by TCRdb to the mid-2010s). Regarding the study in general: In model experiments, roughly one uniquely barcoded TCR beta cDNA molecule per two T cells was captured by template switching. The study measured age-related changes in TCR beta repertoire diversity using deep sequencing normalized with unique cDNA molecular identifiers. To avoid experimental bias, donors of different ages were spread randomly across the sequencing lanes. For two donors (one aged 18 to 30 and one aged 80 or older), the study analyzed two additional independent replicas of 1 million unique cDNA reads from the same blood draw. Four age groups were formed from the donors: young (average about 16 years), middle-aged (more than 35), aged (62) and long-lived (more than 75).

The research as a whole found: The percentage of naive T cells measured by flow cytometry correlated strongly with observed TCR beta diversity. Estimates of total diversity based on one million sequenced T cells were regarded as lower bounds and as underestimates. Conclusive comparison of naive and antigen-experienced compartments was prevented by the profiling of bulk unsorted PBMCs. Compared with the aged group, more naive CD4+ T cells, fewer expanded clones and increased TCR diversity were shown by the long-lived group, suggesting age selection. Observed TCR beta diversity per million T cells fell roughly linearly with age, and a significant reduction was already apparent by age around 39. Because donor CMV infection status was unknown, age-related changes in expanded clonotypes were potentially confounded.

Library creation used 5' RACE. The sequencing machine was an Illumina HiSeq 2500. A second PCR of about 7 to 12 cycles was run with a J-beta primer mix and a sample-barcoded 5' primer. A unique molecular identifier was introduced onto each TCR beta cDNA molecule by a template-switch 5' adaptor carrying 12 random nucleotides. Each sample yielded at least 2.5 million CDR3-containing paired-end reads. First-strand cDNA was synthesized from all RNA with the Mint cDNA synthesis kit, primed by a TRBC-specific oligonucleotide. Following uracil-DNA glycosylase treatment, all cDNA underwent a first 18-cycle PCR with the universal primers M1SS and BC2_uni_R. As for how the authors treated the data: Each sample was normalized by randomly selecting 1 million high-quality reads, each carrying a distinct molecular identifier. Instead of being binned into consensus sequences, reads with shared molecular identifiers were discarded. CDR3 identification, clonotype clustering and error correction used MiTCR with a Q25 quality threshold and the strictest error-elimination algorithm. Lower-bound total TCR beta diversity was estimated with a nonparametric unseen species model using Euler transformation. TCRdb reworked the public reads: Q25 trimming with fastp, MiXCR clone assembly, productive beta chains retained. When rows share a CDR3 protein, they turn into one entry using the most common DNA and genes. TCRdb, rather than the study authors, made the V and J calls. The sample contains roughly 2 million distinct CDR3 sequences, approximately 50% of them found a single time. The leading ten clones occupy over 2% of the sample.

Concerning this clonotype itself: The antigen it binds to is not known. No qualities accompany the bases; no much larger clone lies one base away.

The CDR3 contains 13 residues, cysteine and phenylalanine counted. Of the read, only the CDR3 DNA is kept; its 39 bases are in frame from base 1. V loses 6 bases of germline sequence and J loses 3 bases, and the interval between the two ends is 11 bases. The germline V gene supplies CDR1 MNHEY and CDR2 SVGEGT. Donors were a few dozen systemically healthy Caucasian individuals from Russia aged roughly 6 to 100 years. Each donor gave 9.5 to 10 milliliters of peripheral blood, drawn into EDTA-treated Vacutainer tubes. Ficoll-Paque density-gradient centrifugation was used to isolate PBMCs, with at least 6.5 million obtained per sample. Trizol reagent was used to extract total RNA from the PBMCs, yielding at least 5.5 micrograms per sample. For every donor, flow cytometry on a PBMC aliquot measured the percentage of naive CD45RAhigh/CD27high T cells.

This receptor was obtained from a middle-aged woman in good health. Sequenced material: blood. Recombination linked TRBV6-2 or TRBV6-3 to TRBJ1-2; 6 matching bases give a weak D call of TRBD1. This receptor has the CDR3 CASRDSSYYGYTF. The nucleotide sequence reads TGTGCCAGCAGGGACAGCTCCTACTATGGCTACACCTTC.